Below, 19 T cell receptor beta chains from the same sample are listed, as sequenced in a study of blood T cell dynamics during melanoma immunotherapy. Documented time point: pre-treatment baseline. TCRdb's table, derived via immunoSEQ multiplex PCR, lists solely in-frame clones and lacks some. The sample carries around 6,500 clones, about nine tenths recorded once. Source: blood, taken from a patient treated with checkpoint blockade. These receptors all come from a human donor with melanoma.

This rearrangement joins TRBV6-5 to TRBJ2-1, with 9 positions matching TRBD2. CDR1 and CDR2 (germline): MNHEY, SVGAGI. The CDR3 totals 13 residues. The V segment lost 6 bases and the J segment 3 bases; nucleotides outside the gene matches: 0. The CDR3 bases are TGTGCCAGCAGGACTAGCGGCTACAATGAGCAGTTCTTC. It is translated as CASRTSGYNEQFF.

The V call is TRBV19, the J call TRBJ2-3, with 7 bases aligning to TRBD1. With V trimmed by 4 bases and J by 5 bases, 0 bases remained unmatched. Germline-derived CDR1 and CDR2 are LNHDA and SQIVND (reference sequence). CDR3 length equals 12 residues. The CDR3 nucleotides read TGTGCCAGTAGTAGGACAGGAGATACGCAGTATTTT. This gives the protein CASSRTGDTQYF.

The rearrangement uses TRBV9 and TRBJ1-6; no reliable D call. V lost 0 bases, J lost 0 bases, and 10 bases lay in between. The CDR3 loop spans 17 amino acids. Per germline, CDR1 SGDLS and CDR2 YYNGEE. The CDR3 nucleotides read TGTGCCAGCAGCGTAGCCGACACGAGCTCCTATAATTCACCCCTCCACTTT. It translates to CASSVADTSSYNSPLHF.

The chain couples TRBV2 to TRBJ2-2; 9 bases agree with TRBD1. Germline V gene data show CDR1 as SNHLY and CDR2 as FYNNEI. The CDR3 is made up of 15 amino acids. V shed 6 bases and J 0 bases; nucleotides not matched to a gene: 2. The CDR3 here is CASSRDRANTGELFF. The CDR3 DNA reads TGTGCCAGCAGCCGGGACAGGGCGAACACCGGGGAGCTGTTTTTT.

This chain connects TRBV11-3 to TRBJ2-1, with D possibly matching TRBD2 (6 bases). CDR3 length: 15 residues. Germline-derived CDR1 and CDR2 are SGHNT and YENEEA. V was shortened by 5 bases and J by 4 bases, with 15 bases between the two germline ends. The CDR3 reads CASSMGGTGYNEQFF. CDR3 DNA: TGTGCCAGCAGCATGGGCGGGACCGGTTACAATGAGCAGTTCTTC.

The chain employs TRBV30 and TRBJ1-4, with D unclear. Trimming cost V 4 bases and J 8 bases, with 14 bases left between them. Germline CDR1 and CDR2: GTSNPN and SVGIG (reference sequence). The CDR3 is made up of 13 amino acids. This chain's CDR3 is CAWNKGDYEKLFF. The CDR3 DNA reads TGTGCCTGGAATAAGGGAGACTACGAAAAACTGTTTTTT.

The chain has TRBV28 and TRBJ2-5; 7 bases align to TRBD1. In germline, CDR1 is MDHEN, CDR2 SYDVKM. The CDR3 is 13 amino acids. Losses at the gene ends were 3 bases for V and 5 bases for J; bases not matched to a gene: 3. CDR3 coding DNA: TGTGCCAGCAGTTTTTCGACAGGGGAGACCCAGTACTTC. Its protein product is CASSFSTGETQYF.

The rearrangement links TRBV5-6 to TRBJ2-5; D may match TRBD1 or TRBD2 (5 bases each). The germline V gene encodes CDR1 SGHDT and CDR2 YYEEEE. This CDR3 is built from 14 residues. V lost 4 bases, J lost 5 bases, and 15 bases lay in between. CDR3 sequence: CASSRGSAGETQYF. The CDR3 DNA follows: TGTGCCAGCAGCCGCGGGTCGGCAGGGGAGACCCAGTACTTC.

The gene calls are TRBV6-5 and TRBJ1-1, with D hard to call. Germline V gives CDR1 MNHEY, CDR2 SVGAGI. CDR3 length equals 15 residues. The V and J ends lost 5 bases and 7 bases respectively, with 20 bases between them. CDR3 DNA: TGTGCCAGCAGTCCATTCCGGCGGGTTGAGGGTGAAGCTTTCTTT. Amino acids: CASSPFRRVEGEAFF.

The chain is built from TRBV6-4 and TRBJ2-3; 10 bases agree with TRBD1. V lost 2 bases to trimming and J lost 4 bases; unmatched junction nucleotides: 0. Per the germline V gene, CDR1 is MRHNA and CDR2 is SNTAGT. There are 14 residues in the CDR3. The chain's CDR3 is CASSDGQGADTQYF. In DNA form, the CDR3 reads TGTGCCAGCAGTGACGGACAGGGGGCAGATACGCAGTATTTT.

The J gene is TRBJ2-3, the V gene TRBV6-4; TRBD2 matches 10 bases. This CDR3 comprises 16 residues. Germline V gene data show CDR1 as MRHNA and CDR2 as SNTAGT. The V gene end was trimmed by 0 bases and the J gene end by 6 bases; junction bases not matched to a gene: 6. This chain's CDR3 is CASSDSASGGGDTQYF. In nucleotides, the CDR3 is TGTGCCAGCAGTGACTCCGCTAGCGGGGGCGGGGATACGCAGTATTTT.

The chain carries TRBV7-9 and TRBJ2-7; TRBD2 aligns across 14 bases. The CDR3 sequence is 18 residues long. Germline loops: CDR1 SEHNR, CDR2 FQNEAQ (reference sequence). V gave up 2 bases and J gave up 1 base; unmatched junction bases: 7. Here the CDR3 reads CASSLRLAGGALSYEQYF. CDR3 bases: TGTGCCAGCAGCTTAAGACTAGCGGGGGGGGCTTTGTCCTACGAGCAGTACTTC.

The V call is TRBV5-1, the J call TRBJ2-7; 10 bases agree with TRBD1. V dropped 5 bases and J dropped 5; count of bases not matched to a gene: 10. Per the germline V gene, CDR1 is SGHRS and CDR2 is YFSETQ. The CDR3 runs 15 residues. The CDR3 loop is CASSRTGTGVHEQYF. The CDR3 DNA sequence: TGCGCCAGCAGTCGAACCGGGACAGGGGTCCACGAGCAGTACTTC.

The V and J genes are TRBV7-2 and TRBJ2-2, with D tentatively TRBD1 (5 bases). V shed 1 base and J shed 4 bases, with 13 bases lying between them. The CDR3 spans 16 residues. CDR1 and CDR2 (germline): SGHTA, FQGNSA. The CDR3 DNA reads as TGTGCCAGCAGCTTAGAGTCGTTGGGGCTCACCGGGGAGCTGTTTTTT. Protein sequence: CASSLESLGLTGELFF.

The chain employs TRBV6-6 and TRBJ1-1, with unresolved D. CDR1 is MNHNY, CDR2 SVGAGI, per germline (reference sequence). V dropped 6 bases and J dropped 0 bases, with 11 bases sitting between them. This CDR3 is 14 amino acids long. Here the CDR3 DNA reads TGTGCCAGCAGCTACAGTAACATGAACACTGAAGCTTTCTTT. This encodes CASSYSNMNTEAFF.

The chain is built from TRBV6-5 and TRBJ1-4, with D perhaps TRBD1 (5 bases). The V and J ends lost 6 bases and 3 bases respectively, with 14 bases between them. The CDR3 totals 15 residues. Germline loops: CDR1 MNHEY, CDR2 SVGAGI. Here the CDR3 DNA reads TGTGCCAGCAGGCAACTAGGGGAAGCTAATGAAAAACTGTTTTTT. Translated: CASRQLGEANEKLFF.

The chain uses TRBV2 and TRBJ1-1; 7 nucleotides align to TRBD1. CDR1 and CDR2 from the germline V gene are SNHLY and FYNNEI. The CDR3 is made up of 13 amino acids. V shed 5 bases, J shed 4 bases, and the junction held 4 bases outside the gene matches. The CDR3 nucleotides are TGTGCCAGCAGTTCCGACAGGGCCACTGAAGCTTTCTTT. It yields the protein CASSSDRATEAFF.

This chain joins TRBV29-1 and TRBJ2-7, with TRBD1 matching 10 bases. The CDR3 contains 13 residues. The V segment lost 6 bases and the J segment 7 bases; nucleotides outside the gene matches: 9. Germline-derived CDR1 and CDR2 are SQVTM and ANQGSEA. CDR3 loop: CSVTRTGGGEQYF. CDR3 sequence (DNA): TGCAGCGTAACCAGGACAGGGGGAGGTGAGCAGTACTTC.

The rearrangement uses TRBV5-1 and TRBJ2-5; 8 nucleotides line up with TRBD2. Germline lookup yields CDR1 SGHRS and CDR2 YFSETQ. The CDR3 is made up of 15 amino acids. V dropped 1 base and J dropped 3; count of bases not matched to a gene: 5. The CDR3 spells CASSLNAGGEETQYF. The DNA of the CDR3 is TGCGCCAGCAGCTTGAATGCCGGGGGGGAAGAGACCCAGTACTTC.